The rows below give T cell receptor beta chains drawn from one sample of a study of T cell changes during pregnancy in multiple sclerosis. Generated by immunoSEQ multiplex PCR, the TCRdb table keeps only in-frame clones and is missing some. This table has 73,000 or so clones, around 90% appearing once. This specimen was peripheral blood, taken after pregnancy. The receptors here all came from a female donor in good health, enrolled as a control in a pregnancy study. The CDR3 runs from the conserved cysteine through the conserved F or W. Each record gives: D gene, V gene, J gene, clone size, CDR3 protein, CDR3 DNA. The D gene is left open where the match is weak. Size tells how often a clone was seen (once, few, many) or the class of an expanded clone, and some rows leave it out.

d_gene: TRBD2
v_gene: TRBV5-1
j_gene: TRBJ2-7
abundance: .
CDR3aa: CASSWRGLAGVEDEQYF
CDR3nt: TGCGCCAGCAGCTGGAGGGGACTAGCGGGAGTAGAGGACGAGCAGTACTTC

d_gene: TRBD2
v_gene: TRBV6-4
j_gene: TRBJ2-2
abundance: .
CDR3aa: CASSDSALAENTGELFF
CDR3nt: TGTGCCAGCAGTGACTCGGCACTAGCGGAGAACACCGGGGAGCTGTTTTTT

d_gene: .
v_gene: TRBV19
j_gene: TRBJ1-5
abundance: .
CDR3aa: CASRRAPNQPQHF
CDR3nt: TGTGCCAGTAGGAGGGCACCCAATCAGCCCCAGCATTTT

d_gene: .
v_gene: TRBV27
j_gene: TRBJ1-6
abundance: .
CDR3aa: CASSTRPGGAGNSPLHF
CDR3nt: TGTGCCAGCAGTACACGACCGGGGGGGGCTGGTAATTCACCCCTCCACTTT

d_gene: TRBD1
v_gene: TRBV7-8
j_gene: TRBJ1-1
abundance: .
CDR3aa: CASSPGTDTEAFF
CDR3nt: TGTGCCAGCAGCCCCGGGACAGACACTGAAGCTTTCTTT

d_gene: TRBD1
v_gene: TRBV9
j_gene: TRBJ1-3
abundance: .
CDR3aa: CASSVQQGEGNTIYF
CDR3nt: TGTGCCAGCAGCGTGCAGCAGGGGGAAGGAAACACCATATATTTT

d_gene: TRBD1
v_gene: TRBV18
j_gene: TRBJ2-3
abundance: .
CDR3aa: CASSPDRVTDTQYF
CDR3nt: TGTGCCAGCTCACCGGACAGGGTCACAGATACGCAGTATTTT

d_gene: .
v_gene: TRBV11-2
j_gene: TRBJ2-7
abundance: .
CDR3aa: CASSPGDRAGEQYF
CDR3nt: TGTGCCAGCAGCCCAGGGGACCGGGCGGGCGAGCAGTACTTC

d_gene: TRBD1
v_gene: TRBV13
j_gene: TRBJ2-7
abundance: .
CDR3aa: CASSLGGGREQYF
CDR3nt: TGTGCCAGCAGCTTAGGAGGGGGCCGTGAGCAGTACTTC

d_gene: .
v_gene: TRBV20-1
j_gene: TRBJ1-1
abundance: few
CDR3aa: CSAQHHEAFF
CDR3nt: TGCAGTGCTCAACACCATGAAGCTTTCTTT

d_gene: TRBD1
v_gene: TRBV5-4
j_gene: TRBJ2-2
abundance: .
CDR3aa: CASSLQGAVANTGELFF
CDR3nt: TGTGCCAGCAGCTTACAGGGGGCTGTCGCGAACACCGGGGAGCTGTTTTTT

d_gene: TRBD1
v_gene: TRBV15
j_gene: TRBJ2-1
abundance: .
CDR3aa: CATRGRQGVQFF
CDR3nt: TGTGCCACCAGGGGACGACAGGGTGTGCAGTTCTTC

d_gene: .
v_gene: TRBV19
j_gene: TRBJ1-1
abundance: .
CDR3aa: CASSTTGNTEAFF
CDR3nt: TGTGCCAGTAGTACCACAGGGAACACTGAAGCTTTCTTT

d_gene: TRBD1
v_gene: TRBV6-5
j_gene: TRBJ2-4
abundance: .
CDR3aa: CASSHTGGMYF
CDR3nt: TGTGCCAGCAGTCATACAGGGGGGATGTACTTC

d_gene: TRBD1
v_gene: TRBV5-1
j_gene: TRBJ1-1
abundance: .
CDR3aa: CASSSGTANTEAFF
CDR3nt: TGCGCCAGCAGCTCAGGGACAGCGAACACTGAAGCTTTCTTT

d_gene: .
v_gene: TRBV4-1
j_gene: TRBJ2-5
abundance: .
CDR3aa: CASSQGGAGETQYF
CDR3nt: TGCGCCAGCAGCCAAGGGGGCGCCGGGGAGACCCAGTACTTC

d_gene: TRBD2
v_gene: TRBV29-1
j_gene: TRBJ2-7
abundance: .
CDR3aa: CSVEGAWTSGRYEQYF
CDR3nt: TGCAGCGTTGAAGGCGCTTGGACTAGCGGGAGGTACGAGCAGTACTTC